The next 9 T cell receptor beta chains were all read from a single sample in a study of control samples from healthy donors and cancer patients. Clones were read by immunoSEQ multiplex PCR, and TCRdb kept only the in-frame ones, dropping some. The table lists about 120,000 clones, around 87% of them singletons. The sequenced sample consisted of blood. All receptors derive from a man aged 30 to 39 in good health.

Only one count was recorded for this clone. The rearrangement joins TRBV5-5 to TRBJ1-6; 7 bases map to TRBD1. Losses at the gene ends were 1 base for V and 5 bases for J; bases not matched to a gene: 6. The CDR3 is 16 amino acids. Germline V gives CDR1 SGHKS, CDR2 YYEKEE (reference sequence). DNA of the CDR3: TGTGCCAGCAGCTTGCCTCGAACAGGGGATAATTCACCCCTCCACTTT. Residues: CASSLPRTGDNSPLHF.

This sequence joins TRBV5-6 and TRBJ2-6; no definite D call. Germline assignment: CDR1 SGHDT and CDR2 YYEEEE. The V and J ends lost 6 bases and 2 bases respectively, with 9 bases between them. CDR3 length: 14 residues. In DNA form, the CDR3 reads TGTGCCAGCACCCTGGGCCCTGGGGCCAACGTCCTGACTTTC. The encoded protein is CASTLGPGANVLTF. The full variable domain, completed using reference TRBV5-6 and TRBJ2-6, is DAGVTQSPTHLIKTRGQQVTLRCSPKSGHDTVSWYQQALGQGPQFIFQYYEEEERQRGNFPDRFSGHQFPNYSSELNVNALLLGDSALYLCASTLGPGANVLTFGAGSRLTVL.

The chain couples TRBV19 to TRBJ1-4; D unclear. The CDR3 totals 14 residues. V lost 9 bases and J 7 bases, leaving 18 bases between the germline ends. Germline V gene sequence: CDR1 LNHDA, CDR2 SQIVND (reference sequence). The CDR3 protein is CASIADTASEKLFF. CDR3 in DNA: TGTGCCAGCATAGCCGACACCGCCAGTGAAAAACTGTTTTTT.

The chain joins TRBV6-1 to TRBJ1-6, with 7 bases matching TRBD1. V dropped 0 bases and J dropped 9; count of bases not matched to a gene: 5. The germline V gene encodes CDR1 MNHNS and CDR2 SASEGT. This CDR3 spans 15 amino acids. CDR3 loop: CASSEADRRGSPLHF. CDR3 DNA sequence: TGTGCCAGCAGTGAAGCGGACAGGCGGGGTTCACCCCTCCACTTT.

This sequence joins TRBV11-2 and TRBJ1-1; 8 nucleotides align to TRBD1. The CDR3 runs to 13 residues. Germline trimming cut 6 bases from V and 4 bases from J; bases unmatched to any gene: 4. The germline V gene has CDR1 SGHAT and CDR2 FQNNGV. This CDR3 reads CASSSQGATEAFF. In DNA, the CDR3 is TGTGCCAGCAGTTCCCAGGGGGCCACTGAAGCTTTCTTT. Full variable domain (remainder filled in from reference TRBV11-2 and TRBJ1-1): EAGVAQSPRYKIIEKRQSVAFWCNPISGHATLYWYQQILGQGPKLLIQFQNNGVVDDSQLPKDRFSAERLKGVDSTLKIQPAKLEDSAVYLCASSSQGATEAFFGQGTRLTVV.

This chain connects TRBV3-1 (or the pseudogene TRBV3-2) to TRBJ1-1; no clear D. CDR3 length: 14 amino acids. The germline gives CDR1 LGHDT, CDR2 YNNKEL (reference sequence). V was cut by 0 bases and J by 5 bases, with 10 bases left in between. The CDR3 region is CASSQDGWGTEAFF. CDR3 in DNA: TGTGCCAGCAGCCAAGATGGTTGGGGAACTGAAGCTTTCTTT.

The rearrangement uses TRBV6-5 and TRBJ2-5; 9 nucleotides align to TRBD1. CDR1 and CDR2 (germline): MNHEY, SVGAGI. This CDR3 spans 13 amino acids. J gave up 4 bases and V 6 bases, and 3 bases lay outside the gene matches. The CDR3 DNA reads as TGTGCCAGCAGACAGGGGGCCCCAGAGACCCAGTACTTC. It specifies CASRQGAPETQYF.

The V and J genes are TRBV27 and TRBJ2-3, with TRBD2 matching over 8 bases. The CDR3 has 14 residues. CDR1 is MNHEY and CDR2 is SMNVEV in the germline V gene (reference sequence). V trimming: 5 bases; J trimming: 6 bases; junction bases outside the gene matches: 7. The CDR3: CASSVGGGVDTQYF. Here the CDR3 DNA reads TGTGCCAGCAGTGTCGGGGGGGGCGTCGATACGCAGTATTTT.

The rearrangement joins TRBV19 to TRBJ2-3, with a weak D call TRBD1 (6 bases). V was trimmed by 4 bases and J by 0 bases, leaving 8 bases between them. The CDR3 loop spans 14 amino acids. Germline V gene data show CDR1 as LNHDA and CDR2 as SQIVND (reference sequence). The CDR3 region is CASSNRASTDTQYF. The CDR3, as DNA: TGTGCCAGTAGTAACAGGGCTAGCACAGATACGCAGTATTTT.